A selection of T cell receptor beta chains follows, all from one sample in a study of blood T cell repertoires in COVID-19. Only in-frame clones appear in the TCRdb table, and some are missing; sequencing was by immunoSEQ multiplex PCR. Among 350,000 to 450,000 clones, around 86% were seen once, and the ten largest hold 3%. Sequencing used peripheral blood. The receptors originated from a human donor in a cohort sampled during active COVID-19. Each CDR3 is given with its conserved first and last residue. Fields, in order: J gene, V gene, CDR3 protein.

J: TRBJ2-5
V: TRBV2
CDR3: CASSEAGVLAGEETQYF

J: TRBJ2-1
V: TRBV28
CDR3: CASSPDRGNEQFF

J: TRBJ1-2
V: TRBV6-1
CDR3: CASSDWTGGAYGYTF

J: TRBJ2-7
V: TRBV5-1
CDR3: CASSLVQGETYEQYF

J: TRBJ1-4
V: TRBV28
CDR3: CASSRGDSNEKLFF

J: TRBJ2-5
V: TRBV6-1
CDR3: CASSPGALQETQYF

J: TRBJ2-7
V: TRBV4-1
CDR3: CASSHWTSGRASYEQYF

J: TRBJ1-6
V: TRBV7-2
CDR3: CASRSQGNSPLHF

J: TRBJ1-6
V: TRBV9
CDR3: CASSLNSASPLHF

J: TRBJ2-3
V: TRBV2
CDR3: CASILSGNTDTQYF

J: TRBJ2-1
V: TRBV10-1
CDR3: CASSPRSGRGSYNEQFF

J: TRBJ2-1
V: TRBV2
CDR3: CASRILQSDNEQFF

J: TRBJ2-1
V: TRBV30
CDR3: CAWSYGTRSEQFF

J: TRBJ1-3
V: TRBV7-9
CDR3: CASSTGGGGYTIYF

J: TRBJ1-1
V: TRBV5-8
CDR3: CASRTPGQSVGAFF

J: TRBJ1-3
V: TRBV7-2
CDR3: CASSLGFRDTIYF

J: TRBJ2-1
V: TRBV5-5
CDR3: CASSGLAGPNEQFF

J: TRBJ2-3
V: TRBV7-3
CDR3: CASSPSGGPDTQYF

J: TRBJ1-2
V: TRBV7-3
CDR3: CASSLGRQYGYTF

J: TRBJ2-3
V: TRBV7-2
CDR3: CASSVDPRDTQYF

J: TRBJ2-1
V: TRBV7-9
CDR3: CASSASGRSHNEQFF

J: TRBJ2-7
V: TRBV27
CDR3: CASSPGTSGYEQYF

J: TRBJ1-2
V: TRBV7-2
CDR3: CASSSRVQRGYTF

J: TRBJ2-5
V: TRBV4-2
CDR3: CASSPRKREQETQYF

J: TRBJ1-2
V: TRBV2
CDR3: CASRTGDDYGYTF

J: TRBJ2-7
V: TRBV7-3
CDR3: CASSSPSSGDPIYYEQYF

J: TRBJ1-2
V: TRBV4-1
CDR3: CASSQDLRQGQNYGYTF

J: TRBJ1-5
V: TRBV30
CDR3: CAWAYSNQPQHF

J: TRBJ1-3
V: TRBV5-4
CDR3: CASSGLGTGAGNTIYF

J: TRBJ1-5
V: TRBV4-1
CDR3: CASSQPGQGRNQPQHF

J: TRBJ2-1
V: TRBV28
CDR3: CASSILRTPPEQFF

J: TRBJ2-3
V: TRBV25-1
CDR3: CASSDPGTEPSTDTQYF

J: TRBJ1-2
V: TRBV30
CDR3: CAWRTAYYGYTF

J: TRBJ2-5
V: TRBV28
CDR3: CASSWTSAGETQYF

J: TRBJ2-2
V: TRBV6-2/TRBV6-3
CDR3: CASSSGTGGPTGELFF

J: TRBJ2-2
V: TRBV19
CDR3: CASRGLAPTGELFF

J: TRBJ2-5
V: TRBV2
CDR3: CASSESRTVQETQYF

J: TRBJ1-4
V: TRBV7-9
CDR3: CASSPTRQLGGKLFF

J: TRBJ2-3
V: TRBV4-1
CDR3: CASSQVRLAGLDTQYF

J: TRBJ2-5
V: TRBV5-5
CDR3: CASSLGHGETQYF

J: TRBJ2-6
V: TRBV5-1
CDR3: CASSLAGESGANVLTF

J: TRBJ2-1
V: TRBV11-2
CDR3: CASSRGLAGPRYNEQFF

J: TRBJ1-2
V: TRBV29-1
CDR3: CSVQGGYGYTF

J: TRBJ2-6
V: TRBV9
CDR3: CASSVEGRRDVGANVLTF